One sample yielded the 14 T cell receptor beta chains listed below, sequenced in a study of immune evolution from preneoplasia to lung adenocarcinoma. Sequencing used immunoSEQ multiplex PCR; TCRdb keeps in-frame clones, though not all of them. The repertoire holds under 3,500 clones, with approximately 90% as singletons. What was sequenced was FFPE adjacent normal lung tissue. The receptor source for this set is a person aged 70 to 85 with lung adenocarcinoma.

The gene calls are TRBV7-9 and TRBJ1-1; no clear D gene. Deletions cut 5 bases from V and 6 bases from J, with 10 bases between. The CDR3 runs to 12 residues. Germline-derived CDR1 and CDR2 are SEHNR and FQNEAQ (reference sequence). The CDR3 DNA sequence: TGTGCCAGCAGCCCCAGAAACGCTGAAGCTTTCTTT. Translating it yields CASSPRNAEAFF.

The rearrangement uses TRBV9 and TRBJ1-1; D remains unclear. This CDR3 comprises 15 residues. Germline V gives CDR1 SGDLS, CDR2 YYNGEE. V lost 0 bases and J 3 bases, leaving 12 bases between the germline ends. The CDR3 DNA reads as TGTGCCAGCAGCGTAGATGTAGGGAGGTACACTGAAGCTTTCTTT. As protein: CASSVDVGRYTEAFF.

The rearrangement uses TRBV4-2 and TRBJ2-7; 10 positions agree with TRBD2. This CDR3 contains 15 residues. The junction had 5 bases not matched to a gene; V was cut back by 2 bases and J by 4 bases. Germline V lookup: CDR1 LGHNA, CDR2 YNFKEQ. CDR3 DNA sequence: TGTGCCAGCAGCCAACAACTAGCGGGATTTTACGAGCAGTACTTC. Protein product: CASSQQLAGFYEQYF.

This chain links TRBV10-3 with TRBJ1-2; D not resolved. Trimming took 5 bases from V and 0 from J, leaving 7 bases between them. Germline V gene lookup returns CDR1 ENHRY and CDR2 SYGVKD. This CDR3 comprises 13 residues. The CDR3 is CAISPGTNYGYTF. DNA for the CDR3: TGTGCCATCAGTCCTGGGACTAACTATGGCTACACCTTC.

The J gene is TRBJ2-7, the V gene TRBV6-1, with 7 nucleotides matching TRBD2. Trimming took 8 bases from V and 0 from J; bases not matched to a gene: 4. Germline V gene lookup returns CDR1 MNHNS and CDR2 SASEGT. The CDR3 is 13 amino acids. The CDR3 DNA follows: TGTGCCAGCGGCCGGGAGGTCTCCTACGAGCAGTACTTC. This codes for CASGREVSYEQYF.

The chain combines TRBV4-1 with TRBJ1-5; a weak D match, TRBD1 (5 bases). CDR3 length equals 17 residues. Germline CDR1 reads MGHRA; CDR2 reads YSYEKL. The germline V and J ends were trimmed by 0 bases and 4 bases, with 16 bases remaining between them. The CDR3 DNA sequence: TGCGCCAGCAGCCAAGATGGGGCAGGGCCACCGAATCAGCCCCAGCATTTT. This encodes CASSQDGAGPPNQPQHF.

The V and J genes are TRBV9 and TRBJ1-2; D ambiguous. This CDR3 is built from 14 residues. Germline lookup yields CDR1 SGDLS and CDR2 YYNGEE. The V gene lost 1 base and the J gene lost 8 bases, with 15 bases spanning the gap. CDR3 in amino acids: CASSVFDMGRGYTF. The CDR3 DNA is TGTGCCAGCAGCGTATTCGATATGGGGAGAGGCTACACCTTC. The entire variable domain, with the rest obtained from reference TRBV9 and TRBJ1-2, is as follows: DSGVTQTPKHLITATGQRVTLRCSPRSGDLSVYWYQQSLDQGLQFLIQYYNGEERAKGNILERFSAQQFPDLHSELNLSSLELGDSALYFCASSVFDMGRGYTFGSGTRLTVV.

This chain uses TRBV30 with TRBJ1-2; tentatively, D is TRBD1 (6 bases). V lost 0 bases to trimming and J lost 4 bases, with 18 bases between them. The CDR3 has 16 amino acids. Germline CDR1 reads GTSNPN; CDR2 reads SVGIG (reference sequence). Here the CDR3 DNA reads TGTGCCTGGAGTGTACGTCGCGGGGGGCCGGTCTATGGCTACACCTTC. Its translation: CAWSVRRGGPVYGYTF.

This chain joins TRBV10-2 and TRBJ2-1, with 8 bases that match TRBD1. CDR1 is WSHSY, CDR2 SAAADI, per germline. The CDR3 is made up of 11 amino acids. The junction had 0 bases not matched to a gene; V was cut back by 5 bases and J by 9 bases. The CDR3 reads CASSTGGEQFF. The CDR3 DNA sequence: TGCGCCAGCAGTACAGGGGGTGAGCAGTTCTTC.

This chain uses TRBV28 with TRBJ2-4, with 9 positions matching TRBD1. The germline V gene encodes CDR1 MDHEN and CDR2 SYDVKM. V was clipped by 6 bases and J by 0 bases; unmatched bases: 6. CDR3 length equals 16 residues. The CDR3 reads CASSPRTGEAKNIQYF. The CDR3 bases are TGTGCCAGCAGCCCTAGGACAGGGGAAGCCAAAAACATTCAGTACTTC.

The rearrangement joins TRBV6-5 to TRBJ2-7; D gene uncertain. The CDR3 covers 14 residues. V was cut by 3 bases and J by 2 bases, with 11 bases left in between. Germline V lookup: CDR1 MNHEY, CDR2 SVGAGI. CDR3 in amino acids: CASSYRSNAYEQYF. The CDR3 bases are TGTGCCAGCAGTTATCGCAGTAACGCCTACGAGCAGTACTTC.

The chain joins TRBV10-2 to TRBJ2-5; TRBD2 matches at 13 bases. The J segment lost 2 bases and the V segment lost 3 bases, leaving 0 bases of the junction unmatched. The V gene's germline CDR1 is WSHSY and CDR2 SAAADI. The CDR3 loop spans 15 amino acids. The CDR3, as DNA: TGCGCCAGCAGTGAACTAGCGGGAGGGCAAGAGACCCAGTACTTC. As protein: CASSELAGGQETQYF.

This chain links TRBV29-1 with TRBJ1-5; D uncertain. V was cut by 6 bases and J by 8 bases, with 5 bases left in between. CDR3 length: 9 amino acids. The germline gives CDR1 SQVTM, CDR2 ANQGSEA. The CDR3 loop is CSVLKPQHF. The CDR3 DNA reads as TGCAGCGTCCTTAAGCCCCAGCATTTT.

J is TRBJ1-1 and V is TRBV6-6; unclear D gene. V was pared by 4 bases and J by 3 bases, with 12 bases between. Germline V CDR1 and CDR2: MNHNY, SVGAGI (reference sequence). The CDR3 sequence is 14 residues long. CDR3 loop: CASSSYLDDTEAFF. The DNA for the CDR3 is TGTGCCAGCAGTTCCTACCTCGACGACACTGAAGCTTTCTTT.